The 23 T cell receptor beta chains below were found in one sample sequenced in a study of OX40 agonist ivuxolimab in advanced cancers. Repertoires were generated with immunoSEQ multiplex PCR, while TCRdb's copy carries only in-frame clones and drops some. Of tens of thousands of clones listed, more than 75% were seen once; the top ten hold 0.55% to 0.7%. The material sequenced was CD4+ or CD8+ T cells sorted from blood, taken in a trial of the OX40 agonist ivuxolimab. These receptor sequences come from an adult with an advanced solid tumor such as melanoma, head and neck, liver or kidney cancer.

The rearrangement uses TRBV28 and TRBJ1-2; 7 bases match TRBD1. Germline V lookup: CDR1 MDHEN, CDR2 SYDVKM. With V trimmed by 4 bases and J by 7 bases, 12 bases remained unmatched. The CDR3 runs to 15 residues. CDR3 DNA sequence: TGTGCCAGCAGTTCGGGACAGTTAACTACAAGTGGCTACACCTTC. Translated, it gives CASSSGQLTTSGYTF.

This CDR3 reads CASSLARDRGMREEYF. The CDR3 coding sequence is TGCGCCAGCAGCTTGGCCCGGGACAGGGGTATGAGGGAAGAGTACTTC. The chain has TRBV5-1 and TRBJ2-7; 10 nucleotides match TRBD1. The J segment lost 11 bases and the V segment lost 0 bases, leaving 14 bases of the junction unmatched. The CDR3 has 16 amino acids. Germline-derived CDR1 and CDR2 are SGHRS and YFSETQ.

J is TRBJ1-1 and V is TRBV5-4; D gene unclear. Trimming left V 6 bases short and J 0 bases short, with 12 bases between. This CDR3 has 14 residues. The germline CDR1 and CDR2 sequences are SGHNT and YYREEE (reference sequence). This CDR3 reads CASTFLGMNTEAFF. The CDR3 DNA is TGTGCCAGCACCTTCCTGGGGATGAACACTGAAGCTTTCTTT.

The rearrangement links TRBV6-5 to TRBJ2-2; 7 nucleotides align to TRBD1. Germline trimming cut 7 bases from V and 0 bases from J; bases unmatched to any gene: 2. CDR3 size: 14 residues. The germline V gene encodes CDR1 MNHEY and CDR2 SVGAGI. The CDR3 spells CASKGQTNTGELFF. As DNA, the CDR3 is TGTGCCAGCAAGGGACAGACGAACACCGGGGAGCTGTTTTTT.

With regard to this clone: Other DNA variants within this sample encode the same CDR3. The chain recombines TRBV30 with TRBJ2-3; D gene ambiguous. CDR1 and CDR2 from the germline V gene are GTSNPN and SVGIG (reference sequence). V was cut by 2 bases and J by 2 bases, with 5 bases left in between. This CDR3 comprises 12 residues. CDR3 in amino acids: CAWSPLTDTQYF. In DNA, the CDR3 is TGTGCCTGGAGTCCCCTCACAGATACGCAGTATTTT.

The CDR3 DNA reads TGTGCCAGCAGCTTAGGGCAACGTTGGCAGGGCTACGAGCAGTACTTC. It translates to CASSLGQRWQGYEQYF. The chain joins TRBV7-2 to TRBJ2-7; TRBD1 might be the D (5 bases). The V and J ends lost 1 base and 3 bases respectively, with 16 bases between them. Germline assignment: CDR1 SGHTA and CDR2 FQGNSA. The CDR3 totals 16 residues.

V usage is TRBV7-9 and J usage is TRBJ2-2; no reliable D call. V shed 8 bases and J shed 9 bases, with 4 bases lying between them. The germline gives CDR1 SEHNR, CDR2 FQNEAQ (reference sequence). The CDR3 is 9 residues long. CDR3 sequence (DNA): TGTGCCAGCTCCAGGGAGCTGTTTTTT. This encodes CASSRELFF.

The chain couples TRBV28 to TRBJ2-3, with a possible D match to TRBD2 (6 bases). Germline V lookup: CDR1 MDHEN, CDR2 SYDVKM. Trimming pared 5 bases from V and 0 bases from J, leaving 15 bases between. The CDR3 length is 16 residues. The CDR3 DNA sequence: TGTGCCAGCAGTGCTCCGGTGGGACTTAGCACAGATACGCAGTATTTT. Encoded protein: CASSAPVGLSTDTQYF.

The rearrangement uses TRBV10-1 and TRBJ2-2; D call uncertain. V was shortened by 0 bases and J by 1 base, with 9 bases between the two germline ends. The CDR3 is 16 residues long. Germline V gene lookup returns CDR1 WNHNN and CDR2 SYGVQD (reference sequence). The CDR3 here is CASSESFSGNTGELFF. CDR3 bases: TGCGCCAGCAGTGAGTCGTTTTCAGGGAACACCGGGGAGCTGTTTTTT.

The CDR3 here is CASSDSYGYTF. DNA of the CDR3: TGTGCCAGCAGTGACAGTTATGGCTACACCTTC. The chain employs TRBV28 and TRBJ1-2, with a possible D match to TRBD1 (5 bases). CDR1 and CDR2 from the germline V gene are MDHEN and SYDVKM. The CDR3 is 11 residues long. V lost 5 bases to trimming and J lost 5 bases, with 6 bases between them.

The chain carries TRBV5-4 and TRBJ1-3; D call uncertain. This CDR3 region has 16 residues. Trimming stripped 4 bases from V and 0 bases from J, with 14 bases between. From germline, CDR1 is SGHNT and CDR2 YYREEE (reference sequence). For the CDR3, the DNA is TGTGCCAGCAGCAGTTCCCTTTGGAGCTCTGGAAACACCATATATTTT. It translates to CASSSSLWSSGNTIYF.

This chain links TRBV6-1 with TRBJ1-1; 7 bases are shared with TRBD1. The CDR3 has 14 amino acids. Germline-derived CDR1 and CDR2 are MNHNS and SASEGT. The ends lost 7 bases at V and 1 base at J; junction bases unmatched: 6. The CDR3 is CASKGAGGNTEAFF. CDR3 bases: TGTGCCAGCAAGGGGGCGGGTGGGAACACTGAAGCTTTCTTT.

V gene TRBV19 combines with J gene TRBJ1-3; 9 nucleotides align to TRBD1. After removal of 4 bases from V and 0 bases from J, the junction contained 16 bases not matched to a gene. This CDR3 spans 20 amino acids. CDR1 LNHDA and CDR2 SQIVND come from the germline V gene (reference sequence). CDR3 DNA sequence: TGTGCCAGTAGTACGACGCTACCACAGGGGGCGCCTACCTCTGGAAACACCATATATTTT. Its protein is CASSTTLPQGAPTSGNTIYF. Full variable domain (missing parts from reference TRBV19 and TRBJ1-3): DGGITQSPKYLFRKEGQNVTLSCEQNLNHDAMYWYRQDPGQGLRLIYYSQIVNDFQKGDIAEGYSVSREKKESFPLTVTSAQKNPTAFYLCASSTTLPQGAPTSGNTIYFGEGSWLTVV.

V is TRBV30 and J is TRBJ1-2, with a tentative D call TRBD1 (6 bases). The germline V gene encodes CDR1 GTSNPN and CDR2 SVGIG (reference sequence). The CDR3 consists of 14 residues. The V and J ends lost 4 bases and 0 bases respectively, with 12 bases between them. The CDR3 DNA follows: TGTGCCTGGAAGGGGCAGGGGACTAACTATGGCTACACCTTC. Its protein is CAWKGQGTNYGYTF.

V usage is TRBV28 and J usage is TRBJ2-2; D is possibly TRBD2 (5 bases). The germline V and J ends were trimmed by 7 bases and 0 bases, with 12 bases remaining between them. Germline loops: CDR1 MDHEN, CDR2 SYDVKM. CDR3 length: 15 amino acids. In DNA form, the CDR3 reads TGTGCCAGCACTCGAGGGCGGTCGAACACCGGGGAGCTGTTTTTT. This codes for CASTRGRSNTGELFF.

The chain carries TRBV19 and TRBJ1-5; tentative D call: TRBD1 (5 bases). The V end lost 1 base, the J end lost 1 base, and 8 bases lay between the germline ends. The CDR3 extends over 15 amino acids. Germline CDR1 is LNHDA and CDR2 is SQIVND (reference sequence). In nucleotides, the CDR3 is TGTGCCAGTAGTATAGGTGGGGGGAGCAATCAGCCCCAGCATTTT. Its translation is CASSIGGGSNQPQHF.

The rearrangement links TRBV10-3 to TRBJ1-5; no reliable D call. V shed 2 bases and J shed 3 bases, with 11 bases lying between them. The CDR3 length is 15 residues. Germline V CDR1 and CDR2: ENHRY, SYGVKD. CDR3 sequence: CAISEGEADNQPQHF. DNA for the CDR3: TGTGCCATCAGTGAGGGGGAGGCCGACAATCAGCCCCAGCATTTT.

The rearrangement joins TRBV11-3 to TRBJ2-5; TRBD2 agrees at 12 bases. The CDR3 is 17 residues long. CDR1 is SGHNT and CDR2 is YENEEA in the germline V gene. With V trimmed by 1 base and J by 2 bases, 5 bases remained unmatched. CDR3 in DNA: TGTGCCAGCAGCTTAGGTGGGACTAGCGGGTCACAAGAGACCCAGTACTTC. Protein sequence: CASSLGGTSGSQETQYF.

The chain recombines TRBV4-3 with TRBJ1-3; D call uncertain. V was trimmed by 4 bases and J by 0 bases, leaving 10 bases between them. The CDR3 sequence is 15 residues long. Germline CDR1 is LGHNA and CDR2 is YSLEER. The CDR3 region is CASSRWEGSGNTIYF. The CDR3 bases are TGCGCCAGCAGCCGATGGGAAGGCTCTGGAAACACCATATATTTT.

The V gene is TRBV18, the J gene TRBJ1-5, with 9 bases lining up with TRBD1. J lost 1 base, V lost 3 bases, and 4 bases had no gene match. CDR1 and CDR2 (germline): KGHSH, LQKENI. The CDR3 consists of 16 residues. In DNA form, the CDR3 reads TGTGCCAGCTCACCCACAGGGGGCAACAGCAATCAGCCCCAGCATTTT. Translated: CASSPTGGNSNQPQHF.

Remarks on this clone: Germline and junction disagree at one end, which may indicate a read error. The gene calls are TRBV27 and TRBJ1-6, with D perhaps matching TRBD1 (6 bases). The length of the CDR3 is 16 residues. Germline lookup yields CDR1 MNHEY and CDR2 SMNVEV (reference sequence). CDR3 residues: CASSLSGEVFSSPLHF. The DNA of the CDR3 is TGTGCCAGCAGCTTATCAGGGGAGGTGTTCAGTTCACCCCTCCACTTT.

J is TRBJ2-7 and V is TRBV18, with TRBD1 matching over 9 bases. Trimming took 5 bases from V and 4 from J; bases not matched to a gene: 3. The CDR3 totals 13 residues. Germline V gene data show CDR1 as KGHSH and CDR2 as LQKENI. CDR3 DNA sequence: TGTGCCAGCTCAGCCGGGACAGGGTACGAGCAGTACTTC. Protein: CASSAGTGYEQYF.

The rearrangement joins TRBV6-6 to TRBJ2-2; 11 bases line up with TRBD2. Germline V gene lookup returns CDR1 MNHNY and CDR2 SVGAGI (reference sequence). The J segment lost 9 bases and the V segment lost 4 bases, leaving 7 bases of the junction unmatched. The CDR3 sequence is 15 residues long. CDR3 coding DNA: TGTGCCAGCAGTTTAGCGGGGGGGCGCGGGAGGGAGCTGTTTTTT. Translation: CASSLAGGRGRELFF.